This T cell receptor beta chain was sequenced in a study of blood T cells in healthy people across ages (dated by TCRdb to the mid-2010s). With respect to the entire study: In model experiments, template switching captured roughly one uniquely barcoded TCR beta cDNA molecule for every two T cells. The study analyzed two additional independent replicas of 1 million unique cDNA reads from the same blood draw for two donors, one aged 18 to 29 and one aged 80 or older. The donors were divided into four age groups: young (average around 15 years), middle-aged (about 41), aged (about 61) and long-lived (82). The study measured age-related changes in TCR beta repertoire diversity using deep sequencing normalized with unique cDNA molecular identifiers.

V gives up 3 bases and J gives up 1 base, and the segment between their germline ends measures 12 bases. Reading from cysteine to phenylalanine, the CDR3 counts 15 amino acids. The read is trimmed to its CDR3 DNA, 45 bases read in frame from base 1. CDR1 MDHEN and CDR2 SYDVKM were looked up in the germline V gene. As regards this clonotype: Its antigen remains unidentified. No base-level quality is on record; no much larger clone is a single base apart.

Summary of the overall study and its limitations: A strong correlation was found between observed TCR beta diversity and the percentage of naive T cells measured by flow cytometry. Estimates of total diversity from one million sequenced T cells were regarded as lower bounds and underestimates. Observed TCR beta diversity per million T cells fell roughly linearly with age, and a significant reduction was already apparent by age around 36. Conclusive comparison of naive and antigen-experienced compartments was prevented by the profiling of bulk unsorted PBMCs. The CMV infection status of donors was not known, potentially confounding age-related changes in expanded clonotypes. Compared with the aged group, more naive CD4+ T cells, fewer expanded clones and increased TCR diversity were shown by the long-lived group, suggesting age selection.

The library was built by means of 5' RACE. Sequencing instrument: Illumina HiSeq 2500. A second PCR of about 6 to 11 cycles was performed with a sample-barcoded 5' primer and a J-beta primer mix. Each TCR beta cDNA molecule received a unique molecular identifier from a template-switch 5' adaptor carrying 12 random nucleotides. Each sample yielded at least 3 million CDR3-containing paired-end reads. All of the RNA was converted into first-strand cDNA using the Mint cDNA synthesis kit, with a TRBC-specific oligonucleotide serving as the primer. Following uracil-DNA glycosylase treatment, all cDNA underwent a first 18-cycle PCR with the universal primers M1SS and BC2_uni_R. Turning to the authors' computational methods: For normalization, 1 million high-quality reads were randomly selected from each sample, with every read carrying a distinct molecular identifier. Reads with shared molecular identifiers were discarded instead of being binned into consensus sequences. MiTCR, with a Q25 quality threshold and the strictest error-elimination algorithm, was used for CDR3 identification, clonotype clustering and error correction. A nonparametric unseen species model with Euler transformation was used to estimate a lower bound on total TCR beta diversity. TCRdb applied fastp at Q25 and MiXCR to the public reads, then kept only in-frame beta chains. Records with the same CDR3 protein are collapsed into one entry carrying the most frequent genes and DNA. V and J calls and clone size were set by TCRdb, not the authors. Within this sample are approximately 900,000 distinct CDR3 sequences, with 25% to 30% of them counted one time only. The ten largest clones represent roughly a tenth of the sample.

The donors were roughly 39 Caucasian individuals from Russia, aged roughly 6 to 90 years, who were systemically healthy. Ten milliliters of peripheral blood were collected from each donor into EDTA-treated Vacutainer tubes. Ficoll-Paque density-gradient centrifugation was used to isolate PBMCs, with at least 7 million per sample. Trizol reagent was used to extract total RNA from PBMCs, with at least 5 micrograms per sample. Naive CD45RAhigh/CD27high T cell percentages were measured by flow cytometry on a PBMC aliquot from every donor. A further study also used this sample, focusing on T cells of mothers and their children. As described in the second report: Nine systemically healthy Caucasian individuals served as donors, namely three mothers together with their six children. cDNA synthesis used all of the extracted RNA, with about 1.5 ug of RNA in each 15 ul reaction. Sample barcodes and 2-4 random nucleotides were added via the M1S primer in the second PCR. Over 9.5 million TCR beta CDR3 reads were obtained for each mother, and millions of reads were obtained for each child. TCR recombination output is similarly shaped by thymic selection in related and unrelated pairs, with a minor effect exerted by inherited differences. Normalized repertoire overlap was always found to be slightly, but never significantly, higher in related mother-child pairs than in unrelated mother-child pairs. No persistent microchimeric T cell clones were found, with a detection sensitivity of 80 to 100 clones per million clonotypes. Deep NGS was used in the study to compare the TCR beta repertoires of mothers and children and to look for features that separate related mother-child pairs from unrelated individuals. On average, the children were approximately 11 +/- 4 years old, while the mothers were roughly 40 +/- 4 years old. Libraries were sequenced on Illumina HiSeq 2000 with 100+100 nt paired-end reads after adapter ligation with NEBNext reagents. To prevent cross-contamination, the mother and child libraries were prepared one month apart and sequenced in separate runs. For each donor, somewhere between roughly 500,000 and 2,300,000 distinct TCR beta clonotypes were identified. Naive TCR beta clonotypes were estimated from low-frequency clonotypes matched to each donor's FACS-determined naive share, without sorting.

The receptor chain draws on TRBV28 and TRBJ1-1, with no D gene named confidently. The origin of this receptor is a woman between 40 and 55 years old in good health. The specimen sequenced was blood. Here the CDR3 is given as CASSFSGSKNTEAFF. The sequence in DNA is TGTGCCAGCAGTTTCAGCGGGTCGAAGAACACTGAAGCTTTCTTT.